The rows below give T cell receptor beta chains drawn from one sample of a study of blood T cell repertoires in COVID-19. Clones were sequenced by immunoSEQ multiplex PCR, and TCRdb holds only the in-frame ones, with some missing. In the table there are approximately 90,000 clones, over 65% of which are singletons. Sequencing input: peripheral blood. These receptors all come from a human donor in a cohort sampled during active COVID-19. Both conserved end residues are part of each CDR3. D genes are given only for firm matches. The listing skips clone size in some rows; elsewhere it reads once, few, many or a size class.

V gene: TRBV29-1; D gene: NA; J gene: TRBJ2-3; clone size: NA; CDR3 DNA: TGCAGCGTTGCGGGATCAGATACGCAGTATTTT; CDR3 protein: CSVAGSDTQYF
V gene: TRBV5-1; D gene: TRBD1; J gene: TRBJ1-2; clone size: NA; CDR3 DNA: TGCGCCAGCAGCCCCCACCGGACAGGGGTGTCGGATGGCTACACCTTC; CDR3 protein: CASSPHRTGVSDGYTF
V gene: TRBV5-1; D gene: NA; J gene: TRBJ2-2; clone size: NA; CDR3 DNA: TGCGCCAGCAGCGCACGAGGGGGGGACACCGGGGAGCTGTTTTTT; CDR3 protein: CASSARGGDTGELFF
V gene: TRBV18; D gene: NA; J gene: TRBJ1-3; clone size: NA; CDR3 DNA: TGTGCCAGCTCACGGGGGCCCGGAAACACCATATATTTT; CDR3 protein: CASSRGPGNTIYF
V gene: TRBV7-2; D gene: NA; J gene: TRBJ2-1; clone size: NA; CDR3 DNA: TGTGCCAGCAGCTTAGCGTATCCTGGGAGTGAGCAGTTCTTC; CDR3 protein: CASSLAYPGSEQFF
V gene: TRBV13; D gene: TRBD2; J gene: TRBJ2-7; clone size: NA; CDR3 DNA: TGTGCCAGCAGCTTAATCCAGGGGACTAGCGGGACCTACGAGCAGTACTTC; CDR3 protein: CASSLIQGTSGTYEQYF
V gene: TRBV29-1; D gene: NA; J gene: TRBJ2-2; clone size: NA; CDR3 DNA: TGCAGCGTTTCCCCTGGGACATCGAACACCGGGGAGCTGTTTTTT; CDR3 protein: CSVSPGTSNTGELFF
V gene: TRBV5-5; D gene: NA; J gene: TRBJ2-7; clone size: NA; CDR3 DNA: TGTGCCAGCAGCTTGGTTCAGGGGGGTAGCGACGAGCAGTACTTC; CDR3 protein: CASSLVQGGSDEQYF
V gene: TRBV12-3/TRBV12-4; D gene: TRBD1; J gene: TRBJ1-1; clone size: NA; CDR3 DNA: TGTGCCAGCAGTCAGGGGGCAGACGCTTTCTTT; CDR3 protein: CASSQGADAFF
V gene: TRBV30; D gene: NA; J gene: TRBJ1-6; clone size: NA; CDR3 DNA: TGTGCCTGGACAGGGCCCTCCTATAATTCACCCCTCCACTTT; CDR3 protein: CAWTGPSYNSPLHF
V gene: TRBV7-9; D gene: TRBD1; J gene: TRBJ2-7; clone size: NA; CDR3 DNA: TGTGCCAGCAGCCACGCCGGACAGGGTCTGTACGAGCAGTACTTC; CDR3 protein: CASSHAGQGLYEQYF
V gene: TRBV9; D gene: TRBD1; J gene: TRBJ2-7; clone size: NA; CDR3 DNA: TGTGCCAGCAGCAAACGGACAGGGCCCTACGAGCAGTACTTC; CDR3 protein: CASSKRTGPYEQYF
V gene: TRBV5-5; D gene: NA; J gene: TRBJ2-7; clone size: NA; CDR3 DNA: TGTGCCAGCAGCTTTCGGTCCGAGCAGTACTTC; CDR3 protein: CASSFRSEQYF
V gene: TRBV18; D gene: NA; J gene: TRBJ1-2; clone size: NA; CDR3 DNA: TGTGCCAGCTCAGACCAGACAGACGCGGCCTATGGCTACACCTTC; CDR3 protein: CASSDQTDAAYGYTF
V gene: TRBV4-2; D gene: TRBD1; J gene: TRBJ1-6; clone size: NA; CDR3 DNA: TGTGCCAGCCGACCGGGACAGGGCTCCTATAATTCACCCCTCCACTTT; CDR3 protein: CASRPGQGSYNSPLHF
V gene: TRBV2; D gene: NA; J gene: TRBJ1-2; clone size: NA; CDR3 DNA: TGTGCCAGCAGTGCTGCAGGCAACTATGGCTACACCTTC; CDR3 protein: CASSAAGNYGYTF
V gene: TRBV6-6; D gene: TRBD2; J gene: TRBJ2-5; clone size: NA; CDR3 DNA: TGTGCCAGCAGTCGGGCTAGCGGGAGTGAGACCCAGTACTTC; CDR3 protein: CASSRASGSETQYF
V gene: TRBV7-9; D gene: NA; J gene: TRBJ1-3; clone size: NA; CDR3 DNA: TGTGCCGGGGGGGATTCCTCTGGAAACACCATATATTTT; CDR3 protein: CAGGDSSGNTIYF
V gene: TRBV11-3; D gene: NA; J gene: TRBJ2-3; clone size: NA; CDR3 DNA: TGTGCCAGCAGCTTGGCCCCCAGGAATACGCAGTATTTT; CDR3 protein: CASSLAPRNTQYF
V gene: TRBV7-8; D gene: TRBD1; J gene: TRBJ2-7; clone size: NA; CDR3 DNA: TGTGCCAGCAGCTTAACAGGACAGGGCTCCTACGAGCAGTACTTC; CDR3 protein: CASSLTGQGSYEQYF
V gene: TRBV7-2; D gene: NA; J gene: TRBJ2-4; clone size: NA; CDR3 DNA: TGTGCCAGCAGCTTAGTCCGGGAGAAAAACATTCAGTACTTC; CDR3 protein: CASSLVREKNIQYF
V gene: TRBV6-5; D gene: NA; J gene: TRBJ2-1; clone size: NA; CDR3 DNA: TGTGCCAGCAGTTACAAGGAGGGCAATGAGCAGTTCTTC; CDR3 protein: CASSYKEGNEQFF
V gene: TRBV28; D gene: NA; J gene: TRBJ2-7; clone size: many; CDR3 DNA: TGTGCCAGCAGTTCACCGCTCGGGACGGGGGTAATGAAGCAGTACTTC; CDR3 protein: CASSSPLGTGVMKQYF
V gene: TRBV5-1; D gene: TRBD2; J gene: TRBJ2-1; clone size: NA; CDR3 DNA: TGCGCCAGCACGGGAATGAGCGGGAGGTCTCACAATGAGCAGTTCTTC; CDR3 protein: CASTGMSGRSHNEQFF
V gene: TRBV4-1; D gene: NA; J gene: TRBJ1-1; clone size: few; CDR3 DNA: TGCGCCAGCAGCCAAGAGAACTTCAACACTGAAGCTTTCTTT; CDR3 protein: CASSQENFNTEAFF
V gene: TRBV9; D gene: TRBD2; J gene: TRBJ2-5; clone size: NA; CDR3 DNA: TGTGCCAGCAGCGTGGGACTACATCAAGAGACCCAGTACTTC; CDR3 protein: CASSVGLHQETQYF
V gene: TRBV6-2/TRBV6-3; D gene: TRBD2; J gene: TRBJ2-7; clone size: NA; CDR3 DNA: TGTGCCAGCAGTTTAGCGGGAGGGCCGAGGGAGCAGTACTTC; CDR3 protein: CASSLAGGPREQYF
V gene: TRBV19; D gene: TRBD1; J gene: TRBJ2-1; clone size: NA; CDR3 DNA: TGTGCCAGTAGTATAGTGGGACAGGGGGCCGGGGAGCAGTTCTTC; CDR3 protein: CASSIVGQGAGEQFF
V gene: TRBV3-1/TRBV3-2; D gene: TRBD2; J gene: TRBJ2-7; clone size: NA; CDR3 DNA: TGTGCCAGCAGCCAGAAGGTAGGCGGGAGGGTAAGATACGAGCAGTACTTC; CDR3 protein: CASSQKVGGRVRYEQYF
V gene: TRBV5-1; D gene: TRBD1; J gene: TRBJ2-7; clone size: NA; CDR3 DNA: TGCGCCAGTCAGGGACAGTACGAGCAGTACTTC; CDR3 protein: CASQGQYEQYF
V gene: TRBV28; D gene: TRBD2; J gene: TRBJ2-1; clone size: NA; CDR3 DNA: TGTGCCAGCAGGTCCGCGGTGGGACTAGCAAATGAGCAGTTCTTC; CDR3 protein: CASRSAVGLANEQFF
V gene: TRBV28; D gene: NA; J gene: TRBJ1-2; clone size: once; CDR3 DNA: TGTGCCAGCAGTTTAGAGTCACGAGGGAGCGGCTACACCTTC; CDR3 protein: CASSLESRGSGYTF
V gene: TRBV11-1; D gene: TRBD1; J gene: TRBJ2-7; clone size: NA; CDR3 DNA: TGTGCCAGCAGTCGGACAGGGGCAACCTACGAGCAGTACTTC; CDR3 protein: CASSRTGATYEQYF
V gene: TRBV2; D gene: NA; J gene: TRBJ2-1; clone size: once; CDR3 DNA: TGTGCCAGCAGTGGTGCAGGCAATGAGCAGTTCTTC; CDR3 protein: CASSGAGNEQFF
V gene: TRBV9; D gene: NA; J gene: TRBJ2-7; clone size: NA; CDR3 DNA: TGTGCCAGCAGCCCTCGACAGAGAACCTACGAGCAGTACTTC; CDR3 protein: CASSPRQRTYEQYF
V gene: TRBV28; D gene: NA; J gene: TRBJ1-5; clone size: NA; CDR3 DNA: TGTGCCAGCAGTCTTTGGGCAGTTAATAGCAATCAGCCCCAGCATTTT; CDR3 protein: CASSLWAVNSNQPQHF
V gene: TRBV4-2; D gene: TRBD1; J gene: TRBJ1-4; clone size: NA; CDR3 DNA: TGTGCCAGCAGCCAAGACCCGTGGGGGACAGGGAATGAAAAACTGTTTTTT; CDR3 protein: CASSQDPWGTGNEKLFF
V gene: TRBV14; D gene: TRBD1; J gene: TRBJ1-6; clone size: NA; CDR3 DNA: TGTGCCAGCAGCGAACCGGGACAGAATAATTCACCCCTCCACTTT; CDR3 protein: CASSEPGQNNSPLHF
V gene: TRBV4-1; D gene: NA; J gene: TRBJ2-7; clone size: few; CDR3 DNA: TGCGCCAGCAGCCAAGATGAGGCCTACGAGCAGTACTTC; CDR3 protein: CASSQDEAYEQYF
V gene: TRBV19; D gene: NA; J gene: TRBJ1-6; clone size: NA; CDR3 DNA: TGTGCCAGTAGTACGGTGGTCAATTCACCCCTCCACTTT; CDR3 protein: CASSTVVNSPLHF
V gene: TRBV27; D gene: TRBD1; J gene: TRBJ1-6; clone size: NA; CDR3 DNA: TGTGCCAGCAGTTTATGGTGGACAGGGGGCAATTCACCCCTCCACTTT; CDR3 protein: CASSLWWTGGNSPLHF
V gene: TRBV6-5; D gene: NA; J gene: TRBJ1-2; clone size: NA; CDR3 DNA: TGTGCCAGCACCCCGGCAGGGCTCTATGGCTACACCTTC; CDR3 protein: CASTPAGLYGYTF
V gene: TRBV28; D gene: TRBD1; J gene: TRBJ2-7; clone size: NA; CDR3 DNA: TGTGCCAGCAGTCAACTACAGGGGCCGCTGACGTACGAGCAGTACTTC; CDR3 protein: CASSQLQGPLTYEQYF
V gene: TRBV27; D gene: TRBD1; J gene: TRBJ2-7; clone size: few; CDR3 DNA: TGTGCCAGCAGACGAGGGGGCGGATTCTACGAGCAGTACTTC; CDR3 protein: CASRRGGGFYEQYF